These 23 T cell receptor beta chains came from one sample sequenced in a study of shared clonotypes between healthy human individuals. Assay: immunoSEQ multiplex PCR; the TCRdb copy retains only in-frame clones and omits some. The table includes some 900,000 clones, 70% to 85% detected once. Sequencing input: memory CD4+ T cells sorted from blood. The subset here: CD45RA-negative fraction. The receptors shown here come from a man aged 18 to 29 in good health.

The CDR3 DNA is TGTGCCAGCACTAAGGACCACTCTGGGGCCAACGTCCTGACTTTC. The encoded protein is CASTKDHSGANVLTF. The chain recombines TRBV6-6 with TRBJ2-6; D unclear. Looked up from germline, CDR1 is MNHNY and CDR2 is SVGAGI (reference sequence). The CDR3 loop spans 15 amino acids. Trimming took off 7 bases at V and 0 bases at J, with 10 bases between the two ends.

The CDR3 region is CASRERTGVPYEQYF. The CDR3, as DNA: TGCGCCAGCAGGGAGAGGACAGGGGTCCCCTACGAGCAGTACTTC. This chain joins TRBV5-1 and TRBJ2-7; 9 bases map to TRBD1. With 5 bases clipped from V and 2 bases from J, the junction kept 8 bases outside the gene matches. The CDR3 spans 15 residues. The germline gives CDR1 SGHRS, CDR2 YFSETQ. The full variable domain, with the rest looked up from reference TRBV5-1 and TRBJ2-7, is KAGVTQTPRYLIKTRGQQVTLSCSPISGHRSVSWYQQTPGQGLQFLFEYFSETQRNKGNFPGRFSGRQFSNSRSEMNVSTLELGDSALYLCASRERTGVPYEQYFGPGTRLTVT.

V and J are TRBV5-8 and TRBJ1-6, with D possibly TRBD1 on 6 matching bases. CDR1 and CDR2 (germline): SGHTS, YDEGEE. V was pared by 4 bases and J by 16 bases, with 12 bases between. The CDR3 consists of 11 residues. The CDR3 here is CASSERGGLHF. Written as DNA, the CDR3 is TGTGCCAGCAGCGAGAGGGGGGGGCTCCACTTT.

The V call is TRBV23-1, the J call TRBJ1-6, with D perhaps matching TRBD1 (5 bases). TRBV23-1 is recorded as an ORF, its role being uncertain. The CDR3 is 18 residues long. V lost 4 bases, J lost 0 bases, and 16 bases lay in between. CDR3 bases: TGCGCCAGCAGTCCGCCCACCGACAGCCGCTCCTATAATTCACCCCTCCACTTT. This codes for CASSPPTDSRSYNSPLHF.

To note about this clone: This may be a read error: a much more frequent sequence differs by one nucleotide. Other DNA sequences of this sample code for an identical CDR3. In DNA, the CDR3 is TGTGCCAGCAGCTTGAGCTCCTACGAGCAGTACTTC. Amino acid sequence: CASSLSSYEQYF. The genes are TRBV11-2 and TRBJ2-7; D gene ambiguous. Germline CDR1 SGHAT, CDR2 FQNNGV. Trimming took off 3 bases at V and 0 bases at J, with 3 bases between the two ends. CDR3 size: 12 residues.

The rearrangement links TRBV5-1 to TRBJ2-4, with a tentative D call TRBD2 (7 bases). With 4 bases removed from V and 1 base from J, the gap between germline ends came to 12 bases. The length of the CDR3 is 15 residues. Germline V lookup: CDR1 SGHRS, CDR2 YFSETQ. The DNA for the CDR3 is TGCGCCAGCAGCGGCGGGGGCAAGGCCAAAAACATTCAGTACTTC. Its protein is CASSGGGKAKNIQYF.

The rearrangement links TRBV4-2 to TRBJ2-6; 9 bases align to TRBD1. CDR3 size: 19 residues. Trimming removed 0 bases from V and 0 bases from J; junction bases left unmatched: 6. Per germline, CDR1 LGHNA and CDR2 YNFKEQ. The CDR3 sequence: CASSQEGQGTHSGANVLTF. CDR3 DNA: TGTGCCAGCAGCCAAGAAGGACAGGGGACTCACTCTGGGGCCAACGTCCTGACTTTC.

The chain recombines TRBV7-2 with TRBJ2-7; D ambiguous. V was shortened by 2 bases and J by 0 bases, with 5 bases between the two germline ends. CDR3 length: 13 residues. Germline CDR1 reads SGHTA; CDR2 reads FQGNSA. Here the CDR3 reads CASSLKTSYEQYF. CDR3 in DNA: TGTGCCAGCAGCTTAAAGACCTCCTACGAGCAGTACTTC.

This clone has a handful of counts. This chain joins TRBV4-1 and TRBJ1-2; TRBD1 is a possible D gene (5 bases). Germline values: CDR1 MGHRA, CDR2 YSYEKL. This CDR3 comprises 15 residues. Trimming removed 1 base from V and 7 bases from J, with 16 bases in between. CDR3 sequence reads: CASSQVGRREGGYTF. CDR3 in DNA: TGCGCCAGCAGCCAAGTTGGGCGCAGGGAGGGTGGCTACACCTTC.

This clone was observed a few times. This chain connects TRBV5-4 to TRBJ2-1; D not certain. The germline CDR1 and CDR2 sequences are SGHNT and YYREEE (reference sequence). The CDR3 has 11 residues. V gave up 4 bases and J gave up 5 bases, with 4 bases separating them. CDR3 sequence reads: CASSANNEQFF. CDR3 DNA sequence: TGTGCCAGCAGCGCCAACAATGAGCAGTTCTTC.

The V and J genes are TRBV5-6 and TRBJ1-1; 8 positions match TRBD1. The CDR3 extends over 14 amino acids. Germline CDR1 SGHDT, CDR2 YYEEEE. The junction had 6 bases not matched to a gene; V was cut back by 4 bases and J by 4 bases. The CDR3 here is CASSTQGGITEAFF. CDR3 coding DNA: TGTGCCAGCAGCACACAGGGGGGGATCACTGAAGCTTTCTTT.

The CDR3 coding sequence is TGCGCCAGCCAAAGAGGACAGGGTAATTCACCCCTCCACTTT. It is translated as CASQRGQGNSPLHF. The chain is built from TRBV5-1 and TRBJ1-6, with TRBD1 matching 8 bases. The junction had 6 bases not matched to a gene; V was cut back by 7 bases and J by 6 bases. This CDR3 spans 14 amino acids. Germline CDR1 is SGHRS and CDR2 is YFSETQ. Full variable domain (missing parts from reference TRBV5-1 and TRBJ1-6): KAGVTQTPRYLIKTRGQQVTLSCSPISGHRSVSWYQQTPGQGLQFLFEYFSETQRNKGNFPGRFSGRQFSNSRSEMNVSTLELGDSALYLCASQRGQGNSPLHFGNGTRLTVT.

CDR3: CARSLSDRGYTF. In nucleotides, the CDR3 is TGTGCCAGAAGCTTGTCTGACAGGGGCTACACCTTC. This chain links TRBV5-3 with TRBJ1-2; TRBD1 is a possible D gene (6 bases). TRBV5-3 is an open reading frame whose function is uncertain. The CDR3 extends over 12 amino acids. Between the trimmed V and J ends, which lost 1 base and 8 bases, there was a span of 9 bases.

The rearrangement joins TRBV5-4 to TRBJ2-1; D perhaps matches TRBD2 (5 bases). The CDR3 loop spans 14 amino acids. The V end lost 0 bases, the J end lost 10 bases, and 14 bases lay between the germline ends. CDR1 is SGHNT and CDR2 is YYREEE in the germline V gene (reference sequence). CDR3 sequence: CASSLGSRTGEQFF. The CDR3, as DNA: TGTGCCAGCAGCTTGGGCTCCCGGACTGGGGAGCAGTTCTTC.

The chain uses TRBV7-8 and TRBJ2-7, with a possible D match to TRBD2 (6 bases). Germline V gene lookup returns CDR1 SGHVS and CDR2 FQNEAQ. This CDR3 region has 12 residues. Trimming took 5 bases from V and 6 from J, leaving 11 bases between them. CDR3 amino acids: CASSGGGLEQYF. The CDR3 DNA is TGTGCCAGCAGCGGAGGAGGGCTCGAGCAGTACTTC.

The chain has TRBV30 and TRBJ2-1, with D possibly called TRBD1 or TRBD2 (5 bases each). The germline V gene has CDR1 GTSNPN and CDR2 SVGIG (reference sequence). The V end lost 2 bases, the J end lost 10 bases, and 12 bases lay between the germline ends. The CDR3 is 12 amino acids. CDR3 sequence: CAWSLRGTEQFF. Here the CDR3 DNA reads TGTGCCTGGAGTTTGAGGGGCACCGAGCAGTTCTTC.

The J gene is TRBJ2-7, the V gene TRBV11-2, with TRBD1 as a possible D gene (6 bases). The CDR3 sequence is 16 residues long. Trimming pared 4 bases from V and 0 bases from J, leaving 16 bases between. CDR1 is SGHAT and CDR2 is FQNNGV in the germline V gene. The DNA of the CDR3 is TGTGCCAGCAGCTCCCCAGGCCAGGGGAGCTCCTACGAGCAGTACTTC. It encodes CASSSPGQGSSYEQYF. Full variable domain (remainder filled in from reference TRBV11-2 and TRBJ2-7): EAGVAQSPRYKIIEKRQSVAFWCNPISGHATLYWYQQILGQGPKLLIQFQNNGVVDDSQLPKDRFSAERLKGVDSTLKIQPAKLEDSAVYLCASSSPGQGSSYEQYFGPGTRLTVT.

V and J are TRBV6-4 and TRBJ2-5; 10 nucleotides match TRBD1. CDR1 and CDR2 (germline): MRHNA, SNTAGT. V shed 4 bases, J shed 6 bases, and the junction held 8 bases outside the gene matches. The CDR3 has 15 residues. The CDR3 reads CASSAPPGQGKTQYF. CDR3 sequence (DNA): TGTGCCAGCAGTGCCCCTCCGGGACAGGGGAAGACCCAGTACTTC.

There are many counts of this clone. The chain combines TRBV5-4 with TRBJ1-2; 8 bases line up with TRBD1. J gave up 4 bases and V 4 bases, and 9 bases lay outside the gene matches. Germline values: CDR1 SGHNT, CDR2 YYREEE (reference sequence). The CDR3 covers 15 residues. The CDR3 here is CASSLGQQGAYGYTF. CDR3 coding DNA: TGTGCCAGCAGCCTTGGACAGCAGGGGGCCTATGGCTACACCTTC.

This sequence joins TRBV7-9 and TRBJ2-3; TRBD2 matches 13 bases. The CDR3 contains 16 residues. Unmatched junction bases numbered 7, after V lost 5 bases and J lost 5 bases. Germline CDR1 SEHNR, CDR2 FQNEAQ (reference sequence). In DNA form, the CDR3 reads TGTGCCAGCAGCCCCGGGACTAGCGGGATGGGAGATACGCAGTATTTT. Translating it yields CASSPGTSGMGDTQYF.

V gene TRBV5-4 combines with J gene TRBJ2-5; TRBD1 aligns across 9 bases. This CDR3 region has 15 residues. In germline, CDR1 is SGHNT, CDR2 YYREEE (reference sequence). With V trimmed by 4 bases and J by 5 bases, 9 bases remained unmatched. The CDR3 is CASSPGTGIWETQYF. The CDR3 nucleotides are TGTGCCAGCAGCCCAGGGACAGGGATTTGGGAGACCCAGTACTTC.

Details on this clone: A much larger clone lies a single base off, so this may be a read error. Other DNA sequences in the same sample also yield this CDR3. The DNA for the CDR3 is TGTGCCAGCTCACCAGGTATGAACACTGAAGCTTTCTTT. It specifies CASSPGMNTEAFF. This sequence joins TRBV18 and TRBJ1-1; D is undetermined. The CDR3 is made up of 13 amino acids. The V gene lost 2 bases and the J gene lost 0 bases, with 4 bases spanning the gap. The V gene's germline CDR1 is KGHSH and CDR2 LQKENI.

V gene TRBV19 combines with J gene TRBJ1-4, with a possible D match to TRBD1 (5 bases). Per germline, CDR1 LNHDA and CDR2 SQIVND (reference sequence). CDR3 size: 15 residues. V dropped 6 bases and J dropped 0 bases, with 11 bases sitting between them. DNA for the CDR3: TGTGCCAGTAGGTCCGGGGCTGCAACTAATGAAAAACTGTTTTTT. Protein: CASRSGAATNEKLFF.